This record looks at one TCR beta chain sequence and its context. Its target is not known. The data were produced by immunoSEQ multiplex PCR, yet TCRdb's version contains in-frame clones alone and is incomplete. The top ten clones hold under 35% of a sample with about 97,000 clones, around 73% of them seen once. This sample is part of a study of cytotoxic CD8 clonotypes in ibrutinib-treated CLL. At the level of the study: Of a cohort that held some 10 relapsed/refractory and 15 treatment-naive patients, approximately 18 were IGHV unmutated. The sample average was about 270,000 productive templates and roughly 94,000 productive rearrangements. Study results and limitations: Rising at ibrutinib response, clonality subsequently fell back toward baseline at progression.

This specimen consisted of PBMCs, obtained after 12 months of ibrutinib treatment. The source is a human donor with chronic lymphocytic leukemia.

CDR3 residues: CASSRGMNEKLFF. CDR3 nucleotide sequence: TGTGCCAGCAGCCGAGGGATGAATGAAAAACTGTTTTTT. The chain carries TRBV28 and TRBJ1-4, with D uncertain. Germline loops: CDR1 MDHEN, CDR2 SYDVKM. The CDR3 runs 13 residues. V was cut by 6 bases and J by 5 bases, with 10 bases left in between.